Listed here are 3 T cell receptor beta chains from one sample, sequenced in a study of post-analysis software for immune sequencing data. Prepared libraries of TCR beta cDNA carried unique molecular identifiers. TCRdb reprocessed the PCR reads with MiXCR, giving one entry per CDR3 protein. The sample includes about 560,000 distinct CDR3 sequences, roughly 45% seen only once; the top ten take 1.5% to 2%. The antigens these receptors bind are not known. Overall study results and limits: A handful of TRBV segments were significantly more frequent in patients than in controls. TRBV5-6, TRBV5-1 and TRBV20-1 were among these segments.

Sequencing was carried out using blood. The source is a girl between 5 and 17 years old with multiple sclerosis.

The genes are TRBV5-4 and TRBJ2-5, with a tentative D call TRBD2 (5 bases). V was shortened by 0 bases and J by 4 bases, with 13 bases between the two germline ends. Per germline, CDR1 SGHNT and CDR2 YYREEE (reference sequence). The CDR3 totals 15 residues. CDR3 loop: CASSLEFSGGETQYF. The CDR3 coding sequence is TGTGCCAGCAGCTTGGAGTTCTCAGGAGGAGAGACCCAGTACTTC.

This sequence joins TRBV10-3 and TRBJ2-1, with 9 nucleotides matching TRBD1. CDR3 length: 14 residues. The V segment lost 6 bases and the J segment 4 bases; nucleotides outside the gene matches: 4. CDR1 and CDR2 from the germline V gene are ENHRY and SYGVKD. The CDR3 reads CAISGTGTYNEQFF. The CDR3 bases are TGTGCCATCAGCGGGACAGGGACGTACAATGAGCAGTTCTTC.

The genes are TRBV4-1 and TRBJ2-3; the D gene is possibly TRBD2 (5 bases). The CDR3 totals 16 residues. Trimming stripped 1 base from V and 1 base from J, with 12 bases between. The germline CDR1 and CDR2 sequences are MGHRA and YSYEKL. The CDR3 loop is CASSQGLGGGTDTQYF. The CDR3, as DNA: TGCGCCAGCAGCCAAGGGCTAGGAGGAGGCACAGATACGCAGTATTTT.